This TCR beta chain emerged from a study of CXCR3-negative and CXCR3-positive naive CD8 T cells. Study-level results: Surface CD5 matched across naive subsets, and TRB CDR3 properties served to infer TCR strength.

Naive CD8+ T cells carried a CD45RO-CCR7+CD27+CD95- phenotype. The authors made the TRB cDNA libraries by 5' RACE using UMI labels. TCRdb reprocessed the 5' RACE reads and stores each CDR3 protein as one record, lacking DNA. This sample's table has tens of thousands of distinct CDR3 sequences. The CDR3 is 17 residues long. Germline-derived CDR1 and CDR2 are SEHNR and FQNEAQ (reference sequence). Note on this clonotype: Antigen unknown.

Sequenced sample: naive CXCR3- CD8+ T cells from blood. Subset specified: CD45RO-CCR7+CD27+CD95- naive CD8+ T cells lacking CXCR3 (TNR3-). This chain uses TRBV7-9 with TRBJ2-5; TCRdb designates TRBD1, a call that cannot be tested without DNA. The TCR originated in a human donor in good health. Some clones in this sample may be carry-over from other donors' samples. CDR3: CASSHLTTGGEGETQYF.